This TCR beta chain came from a study of cytomegalovirus exposure and HLA in healthy donors. Points from the study as a whole: Being indistinguishable, some V segments were excluded, TRBV6-2 and TRBV6-3 among them.

Germline values: CDR1 SQVTM, CDR2 ANQGSEA. V lost 3 bases to trimming and J lost 0 bases; unmatched junction nucleotides: 3. The CDR3 has 15 residues. Primers included in the PCR were 60 Vbeta and 13 Jbeta primers. As originally analysed: An analysis performed later counted 72 million or so unique TCR beta chains (approximately 10 million of them shared). Clones were sequenced by immunoSEQ multiplex PCR, and TCRdb holds only the in-frame ones, with some missing. V and J calls and clone size are copied from that table; D and trimming were computed from the DNA. The table lists under 200,000 clones, roughly 73% of them singletons. To note about this clone: Antigen unknown.

The chain links TRBV29-1 to TRBJ1-3, with 9 bases that match TRBD1. The sample consisted of PBMCs. This receptor was identified in a female donor in good health and CMV-seronegative. The CDR3 coding sequence is TGCAGCGTTGACGGGACAGGGCCCTCTGGAAACACCATATATTTT. This gives the protein CSVDGTGPSGNTIYF.